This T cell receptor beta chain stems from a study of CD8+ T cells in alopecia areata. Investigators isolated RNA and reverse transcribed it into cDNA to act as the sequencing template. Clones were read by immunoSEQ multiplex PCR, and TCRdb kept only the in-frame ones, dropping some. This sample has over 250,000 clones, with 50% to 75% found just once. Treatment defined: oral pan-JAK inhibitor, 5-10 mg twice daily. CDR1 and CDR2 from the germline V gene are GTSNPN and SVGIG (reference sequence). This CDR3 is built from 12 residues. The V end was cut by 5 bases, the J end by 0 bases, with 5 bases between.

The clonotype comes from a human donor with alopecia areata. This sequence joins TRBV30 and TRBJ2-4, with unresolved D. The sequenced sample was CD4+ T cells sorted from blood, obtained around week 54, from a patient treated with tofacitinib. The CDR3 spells CAWAVAKNIQYF. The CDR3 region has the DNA TGTGCCTGGGCGGTAGCCAAAAACATTCAGTACTTC.